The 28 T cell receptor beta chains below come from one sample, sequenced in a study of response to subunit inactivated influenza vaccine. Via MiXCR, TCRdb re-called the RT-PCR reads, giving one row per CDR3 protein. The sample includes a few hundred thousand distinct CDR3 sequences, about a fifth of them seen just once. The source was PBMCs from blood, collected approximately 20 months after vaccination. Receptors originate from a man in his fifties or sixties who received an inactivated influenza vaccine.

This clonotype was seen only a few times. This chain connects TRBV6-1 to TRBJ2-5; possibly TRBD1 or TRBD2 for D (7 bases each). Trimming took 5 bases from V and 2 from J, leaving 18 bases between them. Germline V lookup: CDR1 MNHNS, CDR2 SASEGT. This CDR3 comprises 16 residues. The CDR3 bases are TGTGCCAGCAGTCGCCTACAGGGGAGGGGGCAAGAGACCCAGTACTTC. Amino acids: CASSRLQGRGQETQYF.

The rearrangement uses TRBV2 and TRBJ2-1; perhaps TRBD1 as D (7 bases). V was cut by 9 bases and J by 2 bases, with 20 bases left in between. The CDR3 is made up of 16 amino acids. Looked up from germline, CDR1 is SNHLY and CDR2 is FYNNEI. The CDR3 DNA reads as TGTGCCAGTGTGGGGGGCACGGGGACAGCCTACAATGAGCAGTTCTTC. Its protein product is CASVGGTGTAYNEQFF.

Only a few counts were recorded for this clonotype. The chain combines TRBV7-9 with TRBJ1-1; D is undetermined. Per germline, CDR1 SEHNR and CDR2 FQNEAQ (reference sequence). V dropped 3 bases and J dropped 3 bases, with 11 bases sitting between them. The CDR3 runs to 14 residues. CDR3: CASSFGVTDTEAFF. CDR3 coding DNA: TGTGCCAGCAGCTTTGGGGTTACGGACACTGAAGCTTTCTTT.

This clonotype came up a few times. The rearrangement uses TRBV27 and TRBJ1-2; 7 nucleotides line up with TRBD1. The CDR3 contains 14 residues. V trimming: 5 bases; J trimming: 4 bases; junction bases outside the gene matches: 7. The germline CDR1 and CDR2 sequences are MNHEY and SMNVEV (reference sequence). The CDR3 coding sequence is TGTGCCAGCAGTCAACAGGGGATCGGCTATGGCTACACCTTC. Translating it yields CASSQQGIGYGYTF.

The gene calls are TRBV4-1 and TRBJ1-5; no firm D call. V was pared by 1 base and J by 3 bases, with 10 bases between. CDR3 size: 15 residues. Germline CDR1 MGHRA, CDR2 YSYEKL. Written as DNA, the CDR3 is TGCGCCAGCAGCCAAGCTCAGGAGAACAATCAGCCCCAGCATTTT. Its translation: CASSQAQENNQPQHF.

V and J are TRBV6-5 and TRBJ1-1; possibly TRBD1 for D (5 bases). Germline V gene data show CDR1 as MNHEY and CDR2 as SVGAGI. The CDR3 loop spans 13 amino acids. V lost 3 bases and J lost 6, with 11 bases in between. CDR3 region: CASSYGKGAEAFF. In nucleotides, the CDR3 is TGTGCCAGCAGTTATGGTAAAGGGGCTGAAGCTTTCTTT.

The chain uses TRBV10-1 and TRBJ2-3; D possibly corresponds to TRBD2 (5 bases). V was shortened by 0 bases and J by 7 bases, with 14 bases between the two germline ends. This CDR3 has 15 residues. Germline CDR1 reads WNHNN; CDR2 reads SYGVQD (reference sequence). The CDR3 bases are TGCGCCAGCAGTGAGTCGCGGAGGAGTGGGAATACGCAGTATTTT. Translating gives CASSESRRSGNTQYF.

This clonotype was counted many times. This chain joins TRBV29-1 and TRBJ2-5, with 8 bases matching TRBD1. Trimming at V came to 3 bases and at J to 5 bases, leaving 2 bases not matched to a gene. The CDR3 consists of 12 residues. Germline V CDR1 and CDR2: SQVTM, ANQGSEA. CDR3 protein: CSVDYRGETQYF. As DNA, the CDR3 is TGCAGCGTTGACTACAGGGGGGAGACCCAGTACTTC.

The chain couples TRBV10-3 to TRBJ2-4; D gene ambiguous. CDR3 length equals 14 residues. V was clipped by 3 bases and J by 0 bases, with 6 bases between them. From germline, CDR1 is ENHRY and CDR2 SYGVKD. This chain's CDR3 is CAISEPIAKNIQYF. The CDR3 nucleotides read TGTGCCATCAGTGAACCCATAGCCAAAAACATTCAGTACTTC.

CDR3 region: CASSRGLAGHNEQFF. For the CDR3, the DNA is TGTGCCAGCAGCCGGGGACTAGCGGGGCACAATGAGCAGTTCTTC. The J gene is TRBJ2-1, the V gene TRBV7-2, with TRBD2 identical over 13 bases. Germline V CDR1 and CDR2: SGHTA, FQGNSA. There are 15 residues in the CDR3. V was clipped by 5 bases and J by 5 bases; unmatched bases: 3.

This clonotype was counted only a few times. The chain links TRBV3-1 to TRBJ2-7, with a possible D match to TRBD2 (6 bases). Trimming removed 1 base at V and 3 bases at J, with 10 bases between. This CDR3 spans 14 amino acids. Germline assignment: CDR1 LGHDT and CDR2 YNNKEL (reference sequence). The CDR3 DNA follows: TGTGCCAGCAGCCAAGGATCGGGACTCTACGAGCAGTACTTC. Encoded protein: CASSQGSGLYEQYF.

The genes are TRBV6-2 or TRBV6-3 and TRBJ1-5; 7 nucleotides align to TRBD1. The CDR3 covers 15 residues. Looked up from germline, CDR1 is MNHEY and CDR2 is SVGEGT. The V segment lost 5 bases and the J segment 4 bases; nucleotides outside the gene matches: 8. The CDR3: CASSRDSIRNQPQHF. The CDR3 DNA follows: TGTGCCAGCAGTCGGGACAGCATCCGTAATCAGCCCCAGCATTTT.

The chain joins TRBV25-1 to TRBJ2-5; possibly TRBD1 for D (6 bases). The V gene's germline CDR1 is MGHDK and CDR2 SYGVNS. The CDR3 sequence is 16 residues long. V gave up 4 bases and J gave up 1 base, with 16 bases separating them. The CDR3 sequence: CASSANRVWTQETQYF. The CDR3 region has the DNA TGTGCCAGCAGTGCAAACAGGGTTTGGACCCAAGAGACCCAGTACTTC.

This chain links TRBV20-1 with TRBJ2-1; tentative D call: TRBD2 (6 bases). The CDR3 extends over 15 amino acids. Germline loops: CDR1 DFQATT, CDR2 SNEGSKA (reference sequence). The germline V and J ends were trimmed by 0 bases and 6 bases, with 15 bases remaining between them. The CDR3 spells CSARDLTRQPNEQFF. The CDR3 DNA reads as TGCAGTGCTAGAGATCTGACTAGACAACCCAATGAGCAGTTCTTC.

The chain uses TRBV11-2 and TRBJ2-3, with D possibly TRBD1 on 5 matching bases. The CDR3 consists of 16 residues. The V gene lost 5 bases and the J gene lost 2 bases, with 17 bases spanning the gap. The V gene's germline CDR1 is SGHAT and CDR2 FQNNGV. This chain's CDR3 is CASSPKGLENTDTQYF. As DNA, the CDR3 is TGTGCCAGCAGCCCCAAGGGGCTAGAAAACACAGATACGCAGTATTTT.

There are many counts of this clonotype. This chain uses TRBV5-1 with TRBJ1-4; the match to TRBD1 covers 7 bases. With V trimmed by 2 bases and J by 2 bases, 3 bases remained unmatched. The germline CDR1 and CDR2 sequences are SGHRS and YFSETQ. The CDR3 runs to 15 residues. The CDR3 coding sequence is TGCGCCAGCAGCTTAGGGACAGCCACTAATGAAAAACTGTTTTTT. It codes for CASSLGTATNEKLFF.

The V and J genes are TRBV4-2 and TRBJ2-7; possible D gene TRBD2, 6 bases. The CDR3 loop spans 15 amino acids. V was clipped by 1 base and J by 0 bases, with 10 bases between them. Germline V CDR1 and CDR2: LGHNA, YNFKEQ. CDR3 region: CASSQGGTSSYEQYF. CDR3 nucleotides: TGTGCCAGCAGCCAAGGGGGGACTTCCTCCTACGAGCAGTACTTC.

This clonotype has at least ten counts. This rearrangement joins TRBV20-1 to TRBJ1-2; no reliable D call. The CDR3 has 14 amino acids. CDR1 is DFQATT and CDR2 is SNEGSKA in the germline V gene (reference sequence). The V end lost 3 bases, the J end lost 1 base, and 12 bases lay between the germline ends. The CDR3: CSASTRLDNYGYTF. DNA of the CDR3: TGCAGTGCTAGCACCAGGCTGGATAACTATGGCTACACCTTC.

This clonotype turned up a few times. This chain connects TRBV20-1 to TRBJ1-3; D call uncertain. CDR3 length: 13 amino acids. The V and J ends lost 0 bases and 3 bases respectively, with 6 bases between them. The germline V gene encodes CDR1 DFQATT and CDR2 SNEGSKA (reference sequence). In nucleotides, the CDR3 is TGCAGTGCTAGAGACACGGGTGGAAACACCATATATTTT. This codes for CSARDTGGNTIYF.

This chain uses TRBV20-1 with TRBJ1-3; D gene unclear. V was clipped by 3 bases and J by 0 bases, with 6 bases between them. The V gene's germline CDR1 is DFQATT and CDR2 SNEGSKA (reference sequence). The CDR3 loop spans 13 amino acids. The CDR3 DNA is TGCAGTGCTAGTGTTAGCTCTGGAAACACCATATATTTT. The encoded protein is CSASVSSGNTIYF.

As DNA, the CDR3 is TGTGCCAGCAGTACAGAACCGACAGGGAACACTGAAGCTTTCTTT. Encoded protein: CASSTEPTGNTEAFF. The genes are TRBV12-3 or TRBV12-4 and TRBJ1-1, with D possibly TRBD1 on 6 matching bases. V lost 5 bases to trimming and J lost 1 base, with 14 bases between them. This CDR3 is 15 amino acids long.

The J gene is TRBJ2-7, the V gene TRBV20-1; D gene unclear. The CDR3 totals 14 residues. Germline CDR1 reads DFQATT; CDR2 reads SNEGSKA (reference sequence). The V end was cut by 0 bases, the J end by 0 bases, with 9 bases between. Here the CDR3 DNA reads TGCAGTGCTAGAGATATTGGAGCCTCCTACGAGCAGTACTTC. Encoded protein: CSARDIGASYEQYF.

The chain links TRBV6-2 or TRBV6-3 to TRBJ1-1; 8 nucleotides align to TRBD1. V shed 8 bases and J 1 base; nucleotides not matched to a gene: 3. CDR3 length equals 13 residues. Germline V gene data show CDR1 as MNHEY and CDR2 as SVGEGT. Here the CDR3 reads CASGGQGNTEAFF. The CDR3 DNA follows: TGTGCCAGCGGAGGACAGGGGAACACTGAAGCTTTCTTT.

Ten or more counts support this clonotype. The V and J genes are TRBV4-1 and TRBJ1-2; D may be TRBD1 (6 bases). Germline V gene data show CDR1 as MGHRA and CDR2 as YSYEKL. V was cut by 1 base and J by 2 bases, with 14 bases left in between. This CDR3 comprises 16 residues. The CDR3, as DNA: TGCGCCAGCAGCCAAGGGGGGGGGCGTGGGAACTATGGCTACACCTTC. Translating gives CASSQGGGRGNYGYTF.

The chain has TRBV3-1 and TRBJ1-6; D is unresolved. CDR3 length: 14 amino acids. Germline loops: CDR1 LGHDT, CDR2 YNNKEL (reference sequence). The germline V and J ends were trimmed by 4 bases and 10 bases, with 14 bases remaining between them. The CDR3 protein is CASSRTGPWSPLHF. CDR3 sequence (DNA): TGTGCCAGCAGCCGGACCGGGCCTTGGTCACCCCTCCACTTT.

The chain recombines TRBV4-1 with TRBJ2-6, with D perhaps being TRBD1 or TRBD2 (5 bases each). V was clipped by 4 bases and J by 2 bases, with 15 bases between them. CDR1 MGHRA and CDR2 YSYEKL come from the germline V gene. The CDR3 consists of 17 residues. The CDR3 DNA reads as TGCGCCAGCAGCCGTACGGGACCTGACCCTGGGGCCAACGTCCTGACTTTC. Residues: CASSRTGPDPGANVLTF.

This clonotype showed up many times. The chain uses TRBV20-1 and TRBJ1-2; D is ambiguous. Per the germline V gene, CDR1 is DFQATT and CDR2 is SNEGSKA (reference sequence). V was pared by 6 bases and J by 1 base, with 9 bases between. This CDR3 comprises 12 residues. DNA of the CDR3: TGCAGTGCCACGGGGATTAACTATGGCTACACCTTC. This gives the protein CSATGINYGYTF.

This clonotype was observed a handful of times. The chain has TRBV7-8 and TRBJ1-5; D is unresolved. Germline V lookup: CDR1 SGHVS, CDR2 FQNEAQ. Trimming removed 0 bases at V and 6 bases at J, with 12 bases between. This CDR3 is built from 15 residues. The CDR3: CASSLALTSGQPQHF. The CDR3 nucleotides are TGTGCCAGCAGCTTAGCGTTGACCTCCGGTCAGCCCCAGCATTTT.